There are a few counts of the clone carrying this T cell receptor beta chain. The antigen is undetermined. The entry originates in a study of T-cell reconstitution after alpha-beta-depleted transplantation in children. General study results and limits: Surviving recipient cells, namely T cells and thymic progenitors, were the source of high day-60 TCRbeta diversity in some patients. At one year after transplant, newly produced T cells mostly accounted for T-cell counts and diversity.

During its preparation, the TCRbeta library received unique molecular identifiers. A single record per CDR3 protein comes from TCRdb applying MiXCR to the PCR reads. The repertoire holds 200,000 to 250,000 distinct CDR3 sequences, with under 9.5% as singletons. The V and J ends lost 0 bases and 7 bases respectively, with 11 bases between them. This CDR3 region has 13 residues. The V gene's germline CDR1 is SGHNT and CDR2 YYREEE (reference sequence). The receptor comes from a male patient younger than 18 who had a stem cell transplant for acute lymphoblastic leukemia, so the T cells may come from the graft donor. This rearrangement joins TRBV5-4 to TRBJ2-7; D assignment may be TRBD1 or TRBD2 (5 bases each). The sequencing used PBMCs, mostly from graft donor cells, collected 180 days after TCRalphabeta/CD19-depleted stem cell transplant. The CDR3 loop is CASSLAGTSEQYF. Here the CDR3 DNA reads TGTGCCAGCAGCTTGGCCGGGACGAGTGAGCAGTACTTC. Combining the CDR3 with reference TRBV5-4 and TRBJ2-7 gives the whole variable domain ETGVTQSPTHLIKTRGQQVTLRCSSQSGHNTVSWYQQALGQGPQFIFQYYREEENGRGNFPPRFSGLQFPNYSSELNVNALELDDSALYLCASSLAGTSEQYFGPGTRLTVT.